This T cell receptor (beta chain) derives from a study of Graves' ophthalmopathy and Graves' hyperthyroidism. Study-level points and caveats: Its predictions of ophthalmopathy progression gave the model 70.59% sensitivity and 72% to 85% specificity.

A remark on this clonotype: Its antigen is not identified.

TCR beta CDR3 regions were amplified from RNA transcripts. HTBI primers were employed in first-round RT-PCR, then a second-round multiplex PCR followed. TCRdb re-derived calls from the multiplex PCR reads in MiXCR, one entry per CDR3 protein. The table has 650,000 to 900,000 distinct CDR3 sequences, roughly two fifths seen once. Ophthalmopathy donors were characterized by moderate-to-severe activity, CAS of at least 3, NOSPECS of at least 4, and duration under 3 months. Researchers turned away patients with other autoimmune diseases, uncontrolled infections, pregnancy or lactation. CDR1 and CDR2 (germline): DFQATT, SNEGSKA (reference sequence). The length of the CDR3 is 15 residues. The junction had 11 bases not matched to a gene; V was cut back by 7 bases and J by 4 bases.

This TCR derives from an adult man with Graves' ophthalmopathy. The specimen sequenced was peripheral blood. This chain connects TRBV20-1 to TRBJ2-5; 11 bases are a match to TRBD2. DNA for the CDR3: TGCAGTGGCAGAAGGCTAGCGGGAGGTATAGAGACCCAGTACTTC. Its protein product is CSGRRLAGGIETQYF.